These T cell receptor beta chains were read from a single sample in a study of blood T cell repertoires in COVID-19. The assay was immunoSEQ multiplex PCR, and TCRdb's table has in-frame clones only and misses some. The sample yields tens of thousands of clones, around 87% seen once. Source material: peripheral blood. These receptors were obtained from a human donor with acute or convalescent COVID-19. The donor label of this sample is uncertain. Each CDR3 is given with its conserved first and last residue. Each record gives: D gene, J gene, clone size, V gene, CDR3 DNA, CDR3 protein. A D gene is named only where the DNA matches it firmly. Clone size, where shown, is once, few, many, or a class for clones that have expanded.

D: NA; J: TRBJ1-1; size: NA; V: TRBV6-5; DNA: TGTGCCAGCAAGGTTGACAGCACGATGAACACTGAAGCTTTCTTT; CDR3: CASKVDSTMNTEAFF
D: TRBD1; J: TRBJ1-2; size: NA; V: TRBV9; DNA: TGTGCCAGCAGCCCCCACCCCGGGACAGGGCCCTATGGCTACACCTTC; CDR3: CASSPHPGTGPYGYTF
D: NA; J: TRBJ2-1; size: NA; V: TRBV20-1; DNA: TGCAGTGCTAACGAGGGTTTGATGTTCTTC; CDR3: CSANEGLMFF
D: TRBD2; J: TRBJ2-7; size: NA; V: TRBV5-1; DNA: TGCGCCAGCAGCCAAACTAGCGGGGCCCCCTACGAGCAGTACTTC; CDR3: CASSQTSGAPYEQYF
D: NA; J: TRBJ2-7; size: NA; V: TRBV5-1; DNA: TGCGCCAGCAGCTTGGGGGACATCTCCTACGAGCAGTACTTC; CDR3: CASSLGDISYEQYF
D: TRBD2; J: TRBJ2-7; size: NA; V: TRBV2; DNA: TGTGCCACCAGGGAGGGTTGGTACGAGCAGTACTTC; CDR3: CATREGWYEQYF
D: NA; J: TRBJ2-6; size: NA; V: TRBV5-8; DNA: TGTGCCAGCAGCTCTATCTCTGGGGCCAACGTCCTGACTTTC; CDR3: CASSSISGANVLTF
D: NA; J: TRBJ2-3; size: NA; V: TRBV11-2; DNA: TGTGCCAGCAGCTTAGTTACAGCCACAGATACGCAGTATTTT; CDR3: CASSLVTATDTQYF
D: TRBD1; J: TRBJ2-7; size: NA; V: TRBV12-3/TRBV12-4; DNA: TGTGCCACGCAATCAGGGGGTCGGGAGTACTTC; CDR3: CATQSGGREYF
D: TRBD1; J: TRBJ2-5; size: NA; V: TRBV9; DNA: TGTGCCAGCAGCGCAGGACAGGGTCGGCAAGAGACCCAGTACTTC; CDR3: CASSAGQGRQETQYF
D: NA; J: TRBJ2-5; size: NA; V: TRBV5-1; DNA: TGCGCCAGCAGCTTGTTAACAGGTGGGCAAGAGACCCAGTACTTC; CDR3: CASSLLTGGQETQYF
D: TRBD2; J: TRBJ2-2; size: NA; V: TRBV5-1; DNA: TGCGCCAGCAGCCTACTAGCGGGGGGGCCGGCGAACACCGGGGAGCTGTTTTTT; CDR3: CASSLLAGGPANTGELFF
D: NA; J: TRBJ1-3; size: NA; V: TRBV6-5; DNA: TGTGCCAGCAGCCCGGAGGGAAACACCATATATTTT; CDR3: CASSPEGNTIYF
D: NA; J: TRBJ1-4; size: NA; V: TRBV28; DNA: TGTGCCAGCAGTGGGGGGGAGCGGGCAACTAATGAAAAACTGTTTTTT; CDR3: CASSGGERATNEKLFF
D: NA; J: TRBJ1-6; size: few; V: TRBV6-6; DNA: TGTGCCAGCAGTATTTGGACAGACTATAATTCACCCCTCCACTTT; CDR3: CASSIWTDYNSPLHF
D: NA; J: TRBJ2-2; size: NA; V: TRBV9; DNA: TGTGCCAGCAGCGACTCTAGCCTTTTTGGCGGGGAGCTGTTTTTT; CDR3: CASSDSSLFGGELFF
D: NA; J: TRBJ1-2; size: NA; V: TRBV5-1; DNA: TGCGCCAGCAGCTTGGGGATTGGTAGGGGCCCCTATGGCTACACCTTC; CDR3: CASSLGIGRGPYGYTF
D: NA; J: TRBJ1-1; size: NA; V: TRBV11-3; DNA: TGTGCCAGCAGCTTAGGAGGGAGCAGGGGGAACACTGAAGCTTTCTTT; CDR3: CASSLGGSRGNTEAFF
D: TRBD2; J: TRBJ2-7; size: NA; V: TRBV7-2; DNA: TGTGCCAGCAGCTTAGCTGCGGGGGGATTCTACGAGCAGTACTTC; CDR3: CASSLAAGGFYEQYF
D: NA; J: TRBJ2-3; size: NA; V: TRBV6-5; DNA: TGTGCCAGCAGTAGAGGGTTTCCTAGCACAGATACGCAGTATTTT; CDR3: CASSRGFPSTDTQYF
D: NA; J: TRBJ2-5; size: NA; V: TRBV25-1; DNA: TGTGCCAGCAGTGAACTTTCCGGGAGTCAAGAGACCCAGTACTTC; CDR3: CASSELSGSQETQYF
D: TRBD1; J: TRBJ2-6; size: NA; V: TRBV11-3; DNA: TGTGCCAGCAGCTACCGGGACAGGGGACCTGGGGCCAACGTCCTGACTTTC; CDR3: CASSYRDRGPGANVLTF